These 8 T cell receptor beta chains originate from one sample sequenced in a study of T cell repertoires in cytomegalovirus infection. Their specific antigens are unknown. MiXCR was run by TCRdb on the reads, yielding one entry per CDR3 protein. The table lists hundreds of thousands of distinct CDR3 sequences, around 35% of them singletons. The sequenced sample was cultured PBMCs, obtained from culture after CMV antigen stimulation. These receptors originate from a human donor in good health (CMV status not recorded). Some clones in this sample may be carry-over from other donors' samples.

This sequence joins TRBV4-2 and TRBJ2-5, with 8 nucleotides matching TRBD2. The length of the CDR3 is 14 residues. Germline assignment: CDR1 LGHNA and CDR2 YNFKEQ. Losses at the gene ends were 0 bases for V and 4 bases for J; bases not matched to a gene: 1. CDR3 in DNA: TGTGCCAGCAGCCAAGAACTAGCGGCAGAGACCCAGTACTTC. Translation: CASSQELAAETQYF.

The chain recombines TRBV27 with TRBJ1-2; TRBD1 might be the D (5 bases). Germline values: CDR1 MNHEY, CDR2 SMNVEV (reference sequence). The germline V and J ends were trimmed by 4 bases and 8 bases, with 23 bases remaining between them. This CDR3 comprises 16 residues. The CDR3 DNA is TGTGCCAGCAGTTCTATGGTAGGGGCGCGTTGGGAGGGCTACACCTTC. Its translation is CASSSMVGARWEGYTF.

This clonotype was seen only a few times. This rearrangement joins TRBV6-5 to TRBJ2-7; 8 bases agree with TRBD1. The germline V gene encodes CDR1 MNHEY and CDR2 SVGAGI. V shed 6 bases and J 6 bases; nucleotides not matched to a gene: 10. This CDR3 spans 14 amino acids. CDR3: CASSTGQGTGEQYF. The CDR3 DNA follows: TGTGCCAGCAGCACAGGACAGGGAACGGGCGAGCAGTACTTC.

In its sample, this clonotype was seen a few times. The V call is TRBV7-9, the J call TRBJ2-1; unclear D gene. Germline CDR1 is SEHNR and CDR2 is FQNEAQ (reference sequence). Trimming removed 8 bases at V and 8 bases at J, with 1 base between. CDR3 size: 8 residues. Here the CDR3 DNA reads TGTGCCAGCCATGAGCAGTTCTTC. Its translation: CASHEQFF.

This clonotype has only a few counts. The gene calls are TRBV19 and TRBJ2-5; D might be TRBD2 (6 bases). The CDR3 extends over 13 amino acids. Looked up from germline, CDR1 is LNHDA and CDR2 is SQIVND (reference sequence). With 6 bases removed from V and 5 bases from J, the gap between germline ends came to 13 bases. CDR3 region: CASSGGGLETQYF. CDR3 coding DNA: TGTGCCAGTAGCGGGGGAGGCCTCGAGACCCAGTACTTC.

The J gene is TRBJ2-6, the V gene TRBV19, with D perhaps being TRBD1 or TRBD2 (5 bases each). The CDR3 has 19 residues. The V end was cut by 3 bases, the J end by 0 bases, with 18 bases between. From germline, CDR1 is LNHDA and CDR2 SQIVND (reference sequence). Here the CDR3 reads CASSIWGLADLSGANVLTF. The CDR3 nucleotides are TGTGCCAGTAGTATTTGGGGGTTGGCAGACCTCTCTGGGGCCAACGTCCTGACTTTC.

The chain joins TRBV5-1 to TRBJ1-2, with 7 bases identical to TRBD1. V was clipped by 2 bases and J by 3 bases; unmatched bases: 4. The CDR3 covers 14 residues. CDR1 SGHRS and CDR2 YFSETQ come from the germline V gene. The CDR3 sequence: CASSFQGGDYGYTF. In nucleotides, the CDR3 is TGCGCCAGCAGCTTCCAAGGGGGCGACTATGGCTACACCTTC. Complete variable domain (other parts from reference TRBV5-1 and TRBJ1-2): KAGVTQTPRYLIKTRGQQVTLSCSPISGHRSVSWYQQTPGQGLQFLFEYFSETQRNKGNFPGRFSGRQFSNSRSEMNVSTLELGDSALYLCASSFQGGDYGYTFGSGTRLTVV.

The count of this clonotype is one. The gene calls are TRBV2 and TRBJ2-1; maybe TRBD2 (6 bases). CDR1 is SNHLY, CDR2 FYNNEI, per germline. Trimming left V 8 bases short and J 4 bases short, with 15 bases between. The CDR3 is 14 residues long. The CDR3 spells CASGGDSEYNEQFF. In DNA, the CDR3 is TGTGCCAGCGGAGGGGACTCAGAATACAATGAGCAGTTCTTC.